This T cell receptor beta chain was recorded in a study of blood T cell repertoires in COVID-19. Germline CDR1 reads LNHDA; CDR2 reads SQIVND (reference sequence). The CDR3 is made up of 12 amino acids. Deletions cut 9 bases from V and 0 bases from J, with 6 bases between. Seattle enrolled patients during active infection and tracked them longitudinally. As processed by the authors: The authors estimated nucleated cell counts from reference gene primer amplification. TCRdb keeps only in-frame clones here, not all; method: immunoSEQ multiplex PCR. The DNA gave D and trimming, while V, J and clone size come from that table. The table records roughly 200,000 clones, 75% to 90% of them present only once.

The specimen was peripheral blood. This TCR came from a woman aged 80 or over with COVID-19, enrolled during active disease. The chain uses TRBV19 and TRBJ1-3; D ambiguous. The CDR3, as DNA: TGTGCCAGCCGGGTCTCTGGAAACACCATATATTTT. Translated: CASRVSGNTIYF.